The clone carrying this T cell receptor beta chain showed up just once. What it binds is not known. From the 5' RACE reads, TCRdb called clonotypes with MiXCR, one entry per CDR3 protein. The data contain about 57,000 distinct CDR3 sequences, approximately 12% of them singletons. The data are from a study of T-cell memory formation after mild COVID-19. Study overall: The TCR clusters were mostly specific to one donor. Regarding the study as a whole: Clones contracting across day 15 to 85 had a balanced CD4/CD8 profile; later expanding clones leaned CD4+.

The CDR3 extends over 14 amino acids. From germline, CDR1 is SQVTM and CDR2 ANQGSEA. V lost 7 bases to trimming and J lost 4 bases, with 19 bases between them. This chain joins TRBV29-1 and TRBJ1-2, with a weak D call TRBD1 (6 bases). Sequencing used PBMCs or a T cell subset sorted from them (not recorded which). This sequence was found in a man aged 18 to 30 who had mild COVID-19 (a few samples of this study predate the infection). Cell type and time point are not known. Here the CDR3 reads CSAHISQGIYGYTF. The CDR3 region has the DNA TGCAGCGCCCATATAAGCCAGGGGATCTATGGCTACACCTTC.